Only one count was recorded for the clone carrying this T cell receptor (beta chain). The CDR3 contains 14 residues. CDR1 is LNHDA and CDR2 is SQIVND in the germline V gene (reference sequence). Unmatched junction bases numbered 12, after V lost 9 bases and J lost 5 bases. These data belong to a study of blood T cell repertoires in COVID-19. Overall study: Nucleic acid was either cDNA or gDNA, and it came from T cells, B-cell-depleted T cells, or PBMCs.

Profiled with immunoSEQ multiplex PCR; TCRdb holds only in-frame clones, not every one. The sample carries over 100,000 clones, 65% to 85% recorded once. V and J are TRBV19 and TRBJ2-5; 7 bases agree with TRBD2. This TCR came from a woman in her seventies with acute or convalescent COVID-19. Sequenced sample: peripheral blood. The CDR3 sequence is CASQSVGRRETQYF. The CDR3 DNA sequence: TGTGCCAGCCAATCGGTCGGGAGGAGGGAGACCCAGTACTTC.